This TCR beta chain came from a study of T cell changes during pregnancy in multiple sclerosis. The repertoire was sequenced with immunoSEQ multiplex PCR; TCRdb's copy has only in-frame clones and lacks some. The sample lists some 60,000 clones, roughly nine tenths seen once, with over 0.7% in the top ten. CDR1 and CDR2 (germline): SGDLS, YYNGEE. The CDR3 totals 15 residues. After removal of 3 bases from V and 6 bases from J, the junction contained 6 bases not matched to a gene. A single count supports this clone. V gene TRBV9 combines with J gene TRBJ2-1; 10 bases are shared with TRBD2. The receptor was isolated from a female donor with multiple sclerosis, enrolled in a pregnancy study. This sample comprised peripheral blood, obtained before pregnancy. The CDR3 here is CASSATSGVGNEQFF. The CDR3 DNA reads as TGTGCCAGCAGCGCCACTAGCGGGGTAGGCAATGAGCAGTTCTTC.